The clone carrying this T cell receptor (beta chain) was seen more than once but under ten times. The data are from a study of TIL therapy for anti-PD-1-resistant metastatic lung cancer. Study-wide context: Tumor harvest preceded PD-1/PD-L1 blockade, followed by nivolumab treatment. Most patients had lung adenocarcinoma; a handful of tumors were EGFR-mutant, two ALK-rearranged; half smoked currently or formerly.

This was the immunoSEQ v3 assay. Survey-level samples got 2 million or so read pairs; deep-level samples got roughly 5-6.5 million. The assay was immunoSEQ multiplex PCR, and TCRdb's table has in-frame clones only and misses some. The table lists tens of thousands of clones, roughly 87% of them singletons. Noted time point: pre-treatment sample, taken before nivolumab and TIL therapy. The sequence came from a person aged 25-79 years with non-small cell lung cancer. The sample in question was blood, obtained at baseline.

The CDR3 region has the DNA TGTGCCAGCAGCTTTGGCTGGGGGCGTGGGGGGCCTGGAAACACCATATATTTT. This sequence encodes CASSFGWGRGGPGNTIYF. The J gene is TRBJ1-3, the V gene TRBV12-1. TRBV12-1 is listed as a pseudogene. The CDR3 spans 18 residues.